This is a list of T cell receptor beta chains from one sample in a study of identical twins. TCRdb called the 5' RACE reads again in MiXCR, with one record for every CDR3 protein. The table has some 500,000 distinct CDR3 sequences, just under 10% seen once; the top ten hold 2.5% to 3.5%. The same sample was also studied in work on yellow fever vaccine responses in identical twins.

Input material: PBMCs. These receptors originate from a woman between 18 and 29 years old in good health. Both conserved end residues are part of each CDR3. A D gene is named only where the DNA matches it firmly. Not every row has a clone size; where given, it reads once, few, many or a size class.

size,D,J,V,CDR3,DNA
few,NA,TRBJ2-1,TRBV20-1,CSARERGTEQFF,TGCAGTGCTAGAGAGAGGGGGACTGAGCAGTTCTTC
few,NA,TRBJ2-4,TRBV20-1,CSAAGPELAKNIQYF,TGCAGTGCTGCCGGACCCGAACTAGCCAAAAACATTCAGTACTTC
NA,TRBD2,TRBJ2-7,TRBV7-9,CASSGVGLAKHEQYF,TGTGCCAGCAGCGGAGTGGGACTAGCGAAACACGAGCAGTACTTC
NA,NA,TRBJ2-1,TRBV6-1,CASSQPGLDSYNEQFF,TGTGCCAGCAGTCAGCCGGGACTCGACTCCTACAATGAGCAGTTCTTC
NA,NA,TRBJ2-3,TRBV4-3,CASSQGLRGTDTQYF,TGCGCCAGCAGCCAAGGTTTGCGAGGCACAGATACGCAGTATTTT
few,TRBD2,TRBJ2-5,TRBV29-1,CSVSGGRTETQYF,TGCAGCGTTAGCGGGGGGAGGACAGAGACCCAGTACTTC
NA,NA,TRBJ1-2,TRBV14,CASSQRTARAHGYTF,TGTGCCAGCAGCCAAAGGACAGCCCGCGCCCACGGCTACACCTTC
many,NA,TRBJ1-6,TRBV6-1,CASSLGGANSPLHF,TGTGCCAGCAGTCTCGGGGGGGCGAATTCACCCCTCCACTTT
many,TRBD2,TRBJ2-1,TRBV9,CASSVRLAGDNEQFF,TGTGCCAGCAGCGTCCGACTAGCGGGGGACAATGAGCAGTTCTTC
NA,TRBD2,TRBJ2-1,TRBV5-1,CASRSGGYYNEQFF,TGCGCCAGCAGAAGCGGGGGGTACTACAATGAGCAGTTCTTC
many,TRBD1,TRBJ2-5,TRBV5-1,CASSWNQQGAGETQYF,TGCGCCAGCAGCTGGAACCAACAGGGGGCTGGGGAGACCCAGTACTTC
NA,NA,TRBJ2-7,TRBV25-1,CASSEIWRDSYEQYF,TGTGCCAGCAGTGAGATCTGGAGGGATTCCTACGAGCAGTACTTC
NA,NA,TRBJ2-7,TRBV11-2,CARSYTPGGYEQYF,TGTGCCCGCAGCTACACCCCCGGGGGCTACGAGCAGTACTTC
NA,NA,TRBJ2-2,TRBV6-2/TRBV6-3,CASSYFNSRYTGELFF,TGTGCCAGCAGTTACTTCAACTCTCGGTACACCGGGGAGCTGTTTTTT
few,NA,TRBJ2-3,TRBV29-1,CSVDPGTSTDTQYF,TGCAGCGTTGACCCCGGGACTAGCACAGATACGCAGTATTTT
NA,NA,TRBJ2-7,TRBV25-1,CASSASQKRVEQYF,TGTGCCAGCAGTGCTAGCCAGAAGAGGGTCGAGCAGTACTTC
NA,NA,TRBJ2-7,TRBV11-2,CASSRDTPGMQYF,TGTGCCAGCAGCCGGGACACGCCCGGGATGCAGTACTTC
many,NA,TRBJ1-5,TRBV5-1,CASSWGSNQPQHF,TGCGCCAGCAGTTGGGGTAGCAATCAGCCCCAGCATTTT
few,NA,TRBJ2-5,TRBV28,CASSFDRDPLQETQYF,TGTGCCAGCAGTTTCGACCGGGACCCCCTCCAAGAGACCCAGTACTTC
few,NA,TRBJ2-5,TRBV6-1,CASRSEQGFGETQYF,TGTGCCAGCAGGTCCGAGCAGGGTTTTGGAGAGACCCAGTACTTC
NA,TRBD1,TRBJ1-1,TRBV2,CASTFLGQGKNTEAFF,TGTGCCAGCACCTTCCTGGGACAGGGGAAGAACACTGAAGCTTTCTTT
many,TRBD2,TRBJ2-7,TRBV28,CASSLRGGTSGPYEQYF,TGTGCCAGCAGTCTCCGCGGAGGGACTAGCGGCCCCTACGAGCAGTACTTC
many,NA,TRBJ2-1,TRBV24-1,CATSDKSLYNEQFF,TGTGCCACCTCCGATAAGTCCCTCTACAATGAGCAGTTCTTC
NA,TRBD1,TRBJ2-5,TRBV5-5,CASGARGQGRRETQYF,TGTGCCAGCGGCGCTCGGGGACAGGGCCGGCGAGAGACCCAGTACTTC
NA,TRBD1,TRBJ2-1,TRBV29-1,CSVLGRTGGRGEQFF,TGCAGCGTTTTAGGTAGGACAGGGGGCCGGGGGGAGCAGTTCTTC
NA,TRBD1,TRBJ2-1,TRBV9,CASTPGQGSNEQFF,TGTGCCAGCACCCCGGGACAGGGTTCCAATGAGCAGTTCTTC
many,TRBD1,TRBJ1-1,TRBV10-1,CASSESLGQDTEAFF,TGCGCCAGCAGTGAGTCCCTGGGACAGGACACTGAAGCTTTCTTT
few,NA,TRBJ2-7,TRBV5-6,CASSLGGIHEQYF,TGTGCCAGCAGCTTGGGAGGGATCCACGAGCAGTACTTC
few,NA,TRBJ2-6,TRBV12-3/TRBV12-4,CASCSTYQRLGAGANVLTF,TGTGCCAGCTGTTCGACCTATCAAAGGCTGGGGGCTGGGGCCAACGTCCTGACTTTC
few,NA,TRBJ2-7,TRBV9,CASSVATGYEQYF,TGTGCCAGCAGCGTAGCTACGGGGTACGAGCAGTACTTC
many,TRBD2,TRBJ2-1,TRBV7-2,CASSKTGTSGYNEQFF,TGTGCCAGCAGCAAAACAGGGACTAGCGGGTACAATGAGCAGTTCTTC
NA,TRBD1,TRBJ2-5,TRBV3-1,CASSLSGTGQETQYF,TGTGCCAGCAGCTTGAGTGGGACAGGGCAAGAGACCCAGTACTTC
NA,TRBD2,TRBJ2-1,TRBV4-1,CASNQGLAGLGEQFF,TGCGCCAGCAATCAAGGACTAGCGGGATTAGGTGAGCAGTTCTTC
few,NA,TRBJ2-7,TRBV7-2,CASSRIGSWYEQYF,TGTGCCAGCAGCAGAATAGGGAGTTGGTACGAGCAGTACTTC
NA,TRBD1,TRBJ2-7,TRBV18,CASSPKGQGWHEQYF,TGTGCCAGCTCACCCAAGGGACAGGGTTGGCACGAGCAGTACTTC
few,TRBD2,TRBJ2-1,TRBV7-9,CATPGGSAHNEQFF,TGTGCCACCCCGGGGGGTAGCGCCCACAATGAGCAGTTCTTC
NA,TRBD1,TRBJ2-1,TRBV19,CASSRTGFNSYNEQFF,TGTGCCAGTAGTCGGACAGGATTCAACTCCTACAATGAGCAGTTCTTC
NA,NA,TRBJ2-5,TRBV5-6,CAMSSGLQWSQYF,TGTGCCATGAGCTCCGGGCTCCAATGGTCCCAGTACTTC
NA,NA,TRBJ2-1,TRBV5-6,CASSLVRQGLISYNEQFF,TGTGCCAGCAGCTTAGTTCGGCAAGGGCTAATCTCCTACAATGAGCAGTTCTTC
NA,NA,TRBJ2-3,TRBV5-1,CASSLQSSSTDTQYF,TGCGCCAGCAGCTTGCAGTCATCTAGCACAGATACGCAGTATTTT
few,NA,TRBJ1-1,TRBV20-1,CSARYQAEAFF,TGCAGTGCTCGTTATCAGGCAGAAGCTTTCTTT
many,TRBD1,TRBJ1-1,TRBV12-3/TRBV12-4,CASSFTRGVTEAFF,TGTGCCAGCAGTTTTACCAGGGGGGTAACTGAAGCTTTCTTT
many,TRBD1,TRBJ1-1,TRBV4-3,CASSQEGQGNSEAFF,TGCGCCAGCAGCCAAGAGGGACAGGGTAACTCTGAAGCTTTCTTT
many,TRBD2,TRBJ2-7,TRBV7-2,CASSGGLAGENEQYF,TGTGCCAGCAGCGGTGGACTAGCGGGAGAGAACGAGCAGTACTTC
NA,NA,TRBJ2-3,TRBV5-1,CASRRLHYTDTQYF,TGCGCCAGCAGACGACTACACTACACAGATACGCAGTATTTT
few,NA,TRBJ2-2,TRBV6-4,CASSDSNGLGGELFF,TGTGCCAGCAGTGACTCCAACGGGTTGGGCGGGGAGCTGTTTTTT
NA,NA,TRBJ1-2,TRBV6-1,CASSDGQSIYGYTF,TGTGCCAGCAGTGACGGGCAGTCGATCTATGGCTACACCTTC
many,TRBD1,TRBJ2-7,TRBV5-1,CASSQWTGEIYEQYF,TGCGCCAGCAGCCAATGGACAGGGGAGATCTACGAGCAGTACTTC
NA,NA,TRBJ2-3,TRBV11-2,CASSPPDGFSTDTQYF,TGTGCCAGCAGCCCACCAGACGGATTTAGCACAGATACGCAGTATTTT
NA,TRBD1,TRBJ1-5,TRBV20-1,CSASTGRAQPQHF,TGCAGTGCTTCGACAGGGCGGGCTCAGCCCCAGCATTTT
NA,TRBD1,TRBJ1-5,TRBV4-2,CASSPLFGTGEYSNQPQHF,TGTGCCAGCAGCCCCCTATTCGGGACAGGAGAATATAGCAATCAGCCCCAGCATTTT
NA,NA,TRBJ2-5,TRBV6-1,CASSEGRTLYQETQYF,TGTGCCAGCAGTGAGGGACGGACTTTGTACCAAGAGACCCAGTACTTC
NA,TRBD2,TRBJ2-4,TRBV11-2,CASSGGWLAGGPENIQYF,TGTGCCAGCAGCGGGGGGTGGCTAGCGGGAGGGCCCGAAAACATTCAGTACTTC
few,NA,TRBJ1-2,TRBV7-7,CASSTWGAAGYTF,TGTGCTAGCAGCACATGGGGGGCGGCTGGCTACACCTTC
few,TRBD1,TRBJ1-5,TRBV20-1,CSASVGRGLQPQHF,TGCAGTGCTAGTGTCGGCAGGGGGCTTCAGCCCCAGCATTTT